This entry describes one TCR beta chain. Its antigen is currently unknown. The CDR3 is 14 amino acids. V lost 6 bases to trimming and J lost 10 bases, with 16 bases between them. Per germline, CDR1 LNHDA and CDR2 SQIVND (reference sequence). These data originate in a study of CD8+CD57+ T cells in acquired aplastic anemia. Findings and caveats of the study: Overlapping CD8+ CDR3 repertoires of patients and controls contained under 35 shared sequences.

TCR beta VDJ and CDR3 profiles were obtained from a genomic DNA template. TCRdb reprocessed the reads with MiXCR, giving one entry per CDR3 protein. The sample includes a few hundred thousand distinct CDR3 sequences, 61% of them seen just once. Sequenced input: sorted CD4+, CD8+, or CD8+CD57+ T cells (not recorded which) from PBMCs. This receptor was obtained from a human donor in good health. The V and J genes are TRBV19 and TRBJ1-6; no clear D. CDR3 residues: CASRQGGLGSPLHF. CDR3 nucleotides: TGTGCCAGTAGGCAAGGAGGCTTAGGATCACCCCTCCACTTT.